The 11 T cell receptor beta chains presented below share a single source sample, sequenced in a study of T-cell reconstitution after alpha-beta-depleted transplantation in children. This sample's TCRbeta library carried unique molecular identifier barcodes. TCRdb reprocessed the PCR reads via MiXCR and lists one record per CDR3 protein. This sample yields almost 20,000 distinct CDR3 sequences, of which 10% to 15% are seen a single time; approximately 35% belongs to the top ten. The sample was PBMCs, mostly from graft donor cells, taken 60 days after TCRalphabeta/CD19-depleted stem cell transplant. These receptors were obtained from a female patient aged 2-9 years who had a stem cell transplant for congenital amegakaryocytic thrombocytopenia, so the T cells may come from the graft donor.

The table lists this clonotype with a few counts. The CDR3 spells CSVGLAGLGKETQYF. The DNA for the CDR3 is TGCAGCGTGGGACTAGCGGGTCTGGGAAAAGAGACCCAGTACTTC. This chain joins TRBV29-1 and TRBJ2-5; 12 positions match TRBD2. The CDR3 length is 15 residues. CDR1 and CDR2 (germline): SQVTM, ANQGSEA. Germline trimming cut 6 bases from V and 3 bases from J; bases unmatched to any gene: 8.

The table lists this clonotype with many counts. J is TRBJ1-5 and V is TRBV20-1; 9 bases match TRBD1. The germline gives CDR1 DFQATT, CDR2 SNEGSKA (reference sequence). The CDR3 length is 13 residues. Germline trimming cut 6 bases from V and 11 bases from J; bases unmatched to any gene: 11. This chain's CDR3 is CSATTGGGWAQHF. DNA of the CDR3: TGCAGTGCCACCACAGGGGGCGGGTGGGCCCAGCATTTT.

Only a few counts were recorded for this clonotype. Here the CDR3 DNA reads TGTGCCAGCAGCCCCTCGGGACTAGCTGATACGCAGTATTTT. Amino acids: CASSPSGLADTQYF. This chain uses TRBV13 with TRBJ2-3; 9 bases map to TRBD2. The germline V gene encodes CDR1 PRHDT and CDR2 FYEKMQ (reference sequence). Germline trimming cut 5 bases from V and 6 bases from J; bases unmatched to any gene: 6. The CDR3 sequence is 14 residues long.

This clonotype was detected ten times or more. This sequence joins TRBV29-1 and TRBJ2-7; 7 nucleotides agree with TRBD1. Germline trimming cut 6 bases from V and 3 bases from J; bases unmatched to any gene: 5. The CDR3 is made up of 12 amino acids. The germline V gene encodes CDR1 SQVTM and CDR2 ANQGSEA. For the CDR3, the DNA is TGCAGCGTGGGGACAGATGTCTACGAGCAGTACTTC. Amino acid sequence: CSVGTDVYEQYF.

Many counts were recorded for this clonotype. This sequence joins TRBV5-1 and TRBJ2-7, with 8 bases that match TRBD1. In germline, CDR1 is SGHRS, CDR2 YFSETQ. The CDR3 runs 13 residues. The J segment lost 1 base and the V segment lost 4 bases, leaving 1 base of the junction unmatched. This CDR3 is CASSRTGSYEQYF. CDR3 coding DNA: TGCGCCAGCAGCCGGACAGGGTCCTACGAGCAGTACTTC.

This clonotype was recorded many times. In DNA, the CDR3 is TGTGCCAGCAGCCAGAAGGCCGGGACAGGGAATCAGCCCCAGCATTTT. Translation: CASSQKAGTGNQPQHF. V and J are TRBV7-2 and TRBJ1-5; 9 nucleotides agree with TRBD1. CDR1 is SGHTA and CDR2 is FQGNSA in the germline V gene. V shed 5 bases, J shed 4 bases, and the junction held 9 bases outside the gene matches. This CDR3 contains 16 residues.

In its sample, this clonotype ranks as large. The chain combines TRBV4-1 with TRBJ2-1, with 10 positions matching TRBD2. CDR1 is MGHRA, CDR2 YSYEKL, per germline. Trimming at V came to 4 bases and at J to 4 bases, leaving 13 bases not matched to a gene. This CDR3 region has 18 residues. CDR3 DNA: TGCGCCAGCAGCCGGAGCCCTCTAGCGGGAGAAGGATACAATGAGCAGTTCTTC. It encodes CASSRSPLAGEGYNEQFF.

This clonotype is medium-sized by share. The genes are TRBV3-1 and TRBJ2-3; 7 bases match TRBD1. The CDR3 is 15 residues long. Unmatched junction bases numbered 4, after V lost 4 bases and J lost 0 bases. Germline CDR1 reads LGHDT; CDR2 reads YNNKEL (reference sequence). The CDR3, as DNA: TGTGCCAGCAGCCCGGGACAGTCTAGCACAGATACGCAGTATTTT. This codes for CASSPGQSSTDTQYF.

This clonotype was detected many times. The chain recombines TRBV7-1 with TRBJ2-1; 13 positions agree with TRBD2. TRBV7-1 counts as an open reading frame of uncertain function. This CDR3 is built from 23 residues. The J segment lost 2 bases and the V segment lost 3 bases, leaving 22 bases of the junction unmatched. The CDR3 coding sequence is TGTGCCAGCAGCTCCAGGGGGAACCTAAAAACTAGCGGGAGGGCCGTCGCCTACAATGAGCAGTTCTTC. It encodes CASSSRGNLKTSGRAVAYNEQFF.

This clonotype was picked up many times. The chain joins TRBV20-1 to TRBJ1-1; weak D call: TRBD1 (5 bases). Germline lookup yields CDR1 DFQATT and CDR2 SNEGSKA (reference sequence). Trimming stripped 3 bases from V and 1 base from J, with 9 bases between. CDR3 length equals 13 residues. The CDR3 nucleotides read TGCAGTGCTAGGGACACCTCGAACACTGAAGCTTTCTTT. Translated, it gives CSARDTSNTEAFF.

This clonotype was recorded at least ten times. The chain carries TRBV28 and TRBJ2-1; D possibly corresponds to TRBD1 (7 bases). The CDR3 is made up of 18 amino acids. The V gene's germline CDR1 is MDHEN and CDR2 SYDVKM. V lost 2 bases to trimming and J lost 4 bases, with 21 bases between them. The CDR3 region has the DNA TGTGCCAGCAGTTTAGTTCCGGACTGGCCAGGGGGGTACAATGAGCAGTTCTTC. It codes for CASSLVPDWPGGYNEQFF.